The present TCR beta chain was sequenced within a study of CD8 T cells in Susac syndrome. Broader study findings: Only a relatively small number of individuals were included in the TCR sequencing and HLA analysis.

Trimming left V 9 bases short and J 0 bases short, with 15 bases between. Per germline, CDR1 LNHDA and CDR2 SQIVND (reference sequence). This CDR3 comprises 15 residues. Note on this clonotype: The antigen is unknown.

CD8+ and CD4+ T cells circulating in blood were sequenced for TCR beta. The multiple sclerosis controls were treatment-naive patients, and their relapsing-remitting disease was stable or active. Negative isolation was used for CD8+ and CD4+ T cells and FACS enrichment for TEMRA cells. RNA in amounts of about 0.45 to 1 ug was reverse transcribed with random hexamers. TCRdb called the immunoSEQ multiplex PCR reads again in MiXCR, with one record for every CDR3 protein. The sample lists about 200,000 distinct CDR3 sequences, about 90% seen once, with over 0.1% in the top ten. The chain joins TRBV19 to TRBJ1-3; no reliable D call. This sequence was found in a human donor with multiple sclerosis. The sequenced sample consisted of CD8+ T cells from PBMCs. DNA for the CDR3: TGTGCCAGCGCATCCTCGAAAATCTCTGGAAACACCATATATTTT. It yields the protein CASASSKISGNTIYF.